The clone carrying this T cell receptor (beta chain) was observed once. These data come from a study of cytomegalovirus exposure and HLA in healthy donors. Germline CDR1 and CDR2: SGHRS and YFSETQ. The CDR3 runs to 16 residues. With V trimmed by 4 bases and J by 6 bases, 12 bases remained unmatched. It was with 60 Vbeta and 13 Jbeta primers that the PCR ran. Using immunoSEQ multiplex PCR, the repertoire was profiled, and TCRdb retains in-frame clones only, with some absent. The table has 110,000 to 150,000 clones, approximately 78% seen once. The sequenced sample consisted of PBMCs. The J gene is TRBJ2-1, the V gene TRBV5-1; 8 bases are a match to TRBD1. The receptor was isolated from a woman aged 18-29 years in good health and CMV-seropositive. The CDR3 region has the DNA TGCGCCAGCAGCGATTACCGGACAGGGCTTGCCAATGAGCAGTTCTTC. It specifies CASSDYRTGLANEQFF.